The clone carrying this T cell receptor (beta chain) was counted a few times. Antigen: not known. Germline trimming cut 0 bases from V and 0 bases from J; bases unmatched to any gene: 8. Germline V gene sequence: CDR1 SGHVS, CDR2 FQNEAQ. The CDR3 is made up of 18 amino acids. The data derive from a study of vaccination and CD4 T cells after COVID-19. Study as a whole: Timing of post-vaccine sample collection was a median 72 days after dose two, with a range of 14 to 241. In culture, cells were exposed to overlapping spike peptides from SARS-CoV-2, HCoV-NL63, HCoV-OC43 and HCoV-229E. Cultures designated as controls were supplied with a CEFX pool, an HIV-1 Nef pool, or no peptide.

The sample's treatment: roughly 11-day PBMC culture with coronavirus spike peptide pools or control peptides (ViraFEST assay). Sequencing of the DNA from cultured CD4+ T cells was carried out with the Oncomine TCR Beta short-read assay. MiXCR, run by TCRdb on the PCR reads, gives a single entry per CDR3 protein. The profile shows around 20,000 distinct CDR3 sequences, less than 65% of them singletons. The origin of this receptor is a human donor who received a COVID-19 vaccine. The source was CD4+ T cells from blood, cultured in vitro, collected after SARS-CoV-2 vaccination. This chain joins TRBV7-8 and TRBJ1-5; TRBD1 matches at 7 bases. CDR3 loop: CASSLARDSTYSNQPQHF. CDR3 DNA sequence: TGTGCCAGCAGCTTAGCAAGGGACAGCACTTATAGCAATCAGCCCCAGCATTTT.